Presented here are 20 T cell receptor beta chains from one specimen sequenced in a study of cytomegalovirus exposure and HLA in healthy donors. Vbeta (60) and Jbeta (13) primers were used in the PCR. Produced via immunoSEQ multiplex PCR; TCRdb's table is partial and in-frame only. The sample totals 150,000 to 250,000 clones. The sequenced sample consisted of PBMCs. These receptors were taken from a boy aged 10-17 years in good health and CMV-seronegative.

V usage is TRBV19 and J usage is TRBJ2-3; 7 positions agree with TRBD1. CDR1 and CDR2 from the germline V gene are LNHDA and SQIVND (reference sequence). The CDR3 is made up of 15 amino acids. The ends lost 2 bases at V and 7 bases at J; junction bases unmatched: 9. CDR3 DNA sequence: TGTGCCAGTAGTATAACGACAGGGCAACCTAATACGCAGTATTTT. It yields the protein CASSITTGQPNTQYF. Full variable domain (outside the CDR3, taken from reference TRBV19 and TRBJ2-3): DGGITQSPKYLFRKEGQNVTLSCEQNLNHDAMYWYRQDPGQGLRLIYYSQIVNDFQKGDIAEGYSVSREKKESFPLTVTSAQKNPTAFYLCASSITTGQPNTQYFGPGTRLTVL.

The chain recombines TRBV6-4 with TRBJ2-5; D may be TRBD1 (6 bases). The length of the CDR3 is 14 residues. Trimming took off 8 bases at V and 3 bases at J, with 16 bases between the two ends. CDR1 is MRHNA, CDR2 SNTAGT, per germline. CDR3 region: CASGVRRTEETQYF. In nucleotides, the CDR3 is TGTGCCAGCGGGGTGCGTAGGACAGAAGAGACCCAGTACTTC.

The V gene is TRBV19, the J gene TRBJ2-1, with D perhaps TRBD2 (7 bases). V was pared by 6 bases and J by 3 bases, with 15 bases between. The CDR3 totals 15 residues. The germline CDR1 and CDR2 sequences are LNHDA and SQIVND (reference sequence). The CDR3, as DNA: TGTGCCAGTAGCCGAGGGGGGGGAGGCTACAATGAGCAGTTCTTC. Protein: CASSRGGGGYNEQFF.

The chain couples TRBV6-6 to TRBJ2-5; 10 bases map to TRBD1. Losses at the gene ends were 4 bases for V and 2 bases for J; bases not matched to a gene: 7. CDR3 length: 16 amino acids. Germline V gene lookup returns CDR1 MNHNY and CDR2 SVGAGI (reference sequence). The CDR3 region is CASSSRRTGGQETQYF. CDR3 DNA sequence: TGTGCCAGCAGTTCGCGGCGGACAGGGGGGCAAGAGACCCAGTACTTC.

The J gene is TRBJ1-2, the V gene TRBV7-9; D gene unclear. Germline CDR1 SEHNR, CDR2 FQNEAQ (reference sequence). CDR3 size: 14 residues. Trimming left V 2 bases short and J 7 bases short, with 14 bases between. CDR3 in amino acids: CASSLLPSIAGYTF. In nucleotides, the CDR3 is TGTGCCAGCAGCTTATTACCGAGTATCGCTGGCTACACCTTC.

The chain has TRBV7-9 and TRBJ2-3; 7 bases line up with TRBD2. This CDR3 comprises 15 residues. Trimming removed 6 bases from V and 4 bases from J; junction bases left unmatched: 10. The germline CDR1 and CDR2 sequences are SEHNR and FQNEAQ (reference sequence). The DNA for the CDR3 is TGTGCCAGCAGTCCCCCCGGGGGGAGGGCAGATACGCAGTATTTT. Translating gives CASSPPGGRADTQYF. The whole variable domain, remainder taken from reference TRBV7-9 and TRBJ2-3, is DTGVSQNPRHKITKRGQNVTFRCDPISEHNRLYWYRQTLGQGPEFLTYFQNEAQLEKSRLLSDRFSAERPKGSFSTLEIQRTEQGDSAMYLCASSPPGGRADTQYFGPGTRLTVL.

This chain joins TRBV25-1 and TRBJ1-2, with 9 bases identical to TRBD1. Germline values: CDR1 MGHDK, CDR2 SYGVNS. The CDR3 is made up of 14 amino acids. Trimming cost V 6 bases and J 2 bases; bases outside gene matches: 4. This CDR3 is CASRTGTGNYGYTF. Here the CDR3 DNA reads TGTGCCAGCAGGACCGGGACAGGGAACTATGGCTACACCTTC.

The CDR3 sequence is CASSVDPRDTGELFF. Here the CDR3 DNA reads TGTGCCAGCAGCGTAGACCCTCGGGACACCGGGGAGCTGTTTTTT. The gene calls are TRBV9 and TRBJ2-2; unclear D gene. The germline V and J ends were trimmed by 0 bases and 3 bases, with 9 bases remaining between them. In germline, CDR1 is SGDLS, CDR2 YYNGEE. The CDR3 covers 15 residues.

The CDR3 loop is CASSLDRLANYGYTF. The DNA of the CDR3 is TGTGCCAGCAGCTTGGACAGGTTAGCTAACTATGGCTACACCTTC. This chain connects TRBV5-6 to TRBJ1-2, with D perhaps TRBD1 (5 bases). The CDR3 length is 15 residues. V was pared by 0 bases and J by 0 bases, with 9 bases between. Germline V gives CDR1 SGHDT, CDR2 YYEEEE.

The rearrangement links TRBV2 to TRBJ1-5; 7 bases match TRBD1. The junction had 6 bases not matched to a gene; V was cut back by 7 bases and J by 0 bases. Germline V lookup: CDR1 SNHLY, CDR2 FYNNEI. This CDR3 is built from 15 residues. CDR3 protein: CASNDRAHSNQPQHF. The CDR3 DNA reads TGTGCCAGCAATGACAGGGCCCATAGCAATCAGCCCCAGCATTTT.

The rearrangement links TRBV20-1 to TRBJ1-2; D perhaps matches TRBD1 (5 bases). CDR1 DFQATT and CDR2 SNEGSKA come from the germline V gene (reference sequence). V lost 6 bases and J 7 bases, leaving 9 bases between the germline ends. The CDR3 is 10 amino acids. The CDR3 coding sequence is TGCAGTGCCCCAGGGCGTGGCTACACCTTC. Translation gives CSAPGRGYTF.

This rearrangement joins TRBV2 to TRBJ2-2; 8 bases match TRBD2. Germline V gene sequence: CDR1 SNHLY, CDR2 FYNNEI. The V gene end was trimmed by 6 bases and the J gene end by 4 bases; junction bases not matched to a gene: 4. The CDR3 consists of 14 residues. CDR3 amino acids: CASRGLALTGELFF. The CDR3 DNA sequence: TGTGCCAGCAGAGGACTAGCACTCACCGGGGAGCTGTTTTTT.

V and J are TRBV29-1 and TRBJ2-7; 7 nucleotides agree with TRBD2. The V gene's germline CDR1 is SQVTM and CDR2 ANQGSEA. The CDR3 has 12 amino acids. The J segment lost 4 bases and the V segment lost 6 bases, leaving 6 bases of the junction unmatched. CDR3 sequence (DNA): TGCAGCGTACACCCGGGGGGTTACGAGCAGTACTTC. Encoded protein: CSVHPGGYEQYF.

The CDR3 here is CASRDRGGETQYF. The CDR3 DNA is TGTGCCAGCAGAGACAGGGGAGGAGAGACCCAGTACTTC. The J gene is TRBJ2-5, the V gene TRBV2; 8 bases map to TRBD1. CDR3 length: 13 residues. With 6 bases clipped from V and 4 bases from J, the junction kept 4 bases outside the gene matches. Germline CDR1 SNHLY, CDR2 FYNNEI.

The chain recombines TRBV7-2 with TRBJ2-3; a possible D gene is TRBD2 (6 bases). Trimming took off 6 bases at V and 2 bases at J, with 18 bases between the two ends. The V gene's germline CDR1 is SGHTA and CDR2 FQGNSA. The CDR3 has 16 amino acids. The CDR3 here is CASRHTGTLATDTQYF. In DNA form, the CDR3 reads TGTGCCAGCAGGCATACCGGGACTCTCGCCACAGATACGCAGTATTTT. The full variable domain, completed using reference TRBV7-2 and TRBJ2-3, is GAGVSQSPSNKVTEKGKDVELRCDPISGHTALYWYRQSLGQGLEFLIYFQGNSAPDKSGLPSDRFSAERTGGSVSTLTIQRTQQEDSAVYLCASRHTGTLATDTQYFGPGTRLTVL.

DNA of the CDR3: TGTGCCTGGACAGTCAGGGGCTCCACTGAAGCTTTCTTT. It encodes CAWTVRGSTEAFF. V and J are TRBV30 and TRBJ1-1; D might be TRBD1 (6 bases). The V gene's germline CDR1 is GTSNPN and CDR2 SVGIG (reference sequence). The CDR3 covers 13 residues. Trimming removed 4 bases from V and 4 bases from J, with 13 bases in between.

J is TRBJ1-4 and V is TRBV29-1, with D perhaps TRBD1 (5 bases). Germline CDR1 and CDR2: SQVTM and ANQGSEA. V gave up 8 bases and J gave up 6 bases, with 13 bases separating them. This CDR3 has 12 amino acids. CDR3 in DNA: TGCAGCATTGGATCCAGGGATGAAAAACTGTTTTTT. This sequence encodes CSIGSRDEKLFF.

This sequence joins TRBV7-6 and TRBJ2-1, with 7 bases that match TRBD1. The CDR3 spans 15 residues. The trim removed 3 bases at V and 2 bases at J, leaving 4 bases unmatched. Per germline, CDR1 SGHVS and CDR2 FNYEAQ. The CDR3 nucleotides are TGTGCCAGCAGCTTTAGGGGGCCCACCTACAATGAGCAGTTCTTC. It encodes CASSFRGPTYNEQFF. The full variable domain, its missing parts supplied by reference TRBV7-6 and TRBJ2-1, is GAGVSQSPRYKVTKRGQDVALRCDPISGHVSLYWYRQALGQGPEFLTYFNYEAQQDKSGLPNDRFSAERPEGSISTLTIQRTEQRDSAMYRCASSFRGPTYNEQFFGPGTRLTVL.

This chain's CDR3 is CASSRGGYTF. The CDR3 DNA reads TGTGCCAGCAGCCGGGGAGGATACACCTTC. The chain uses TRBV13 and TRBJ1-2; D is uncertain. The germline gives CDR1 PRHDT, CDR2 FYEKMQ (reference sequence). The CDR3 length is 10 residues. Trimming took off 5 bases at V and 11 bases at J, with 9 bases between the two ends.

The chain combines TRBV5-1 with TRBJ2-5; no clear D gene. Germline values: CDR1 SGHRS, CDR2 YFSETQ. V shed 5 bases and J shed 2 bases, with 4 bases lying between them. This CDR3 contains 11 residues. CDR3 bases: TGCGCCAGCAGGCTACAAGAGACCCAGTACTTC. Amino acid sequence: CASRLQETQYF.